The 26 T cell receptor beta chains below all came from one sample that was sequenced in a study of blood T cell repertoires in COVID-19. Libraries were prepared by immunoSEQ multiplex PCR; TCRdb keeps only in-frame clonotypes and omits some of them. The sample lists under 200,000 clones; roughly 85% were seen once. What was sequenced was peripheral blood. Source of these receptors: a woman in her 50s with COVID-19, enrolled during active disease.

The chain combines TRBV2 with TRBJ2-1; 8 bases align to TRBD1. Losses at the gene ends were 4 bases for V and 1 base for J; bases not matched to a gene: 3. Germline-derived CDR1 and CDR2 are SNHLY and FYNNEI. CDR3 length equals 15 residues. In nucleotides, the CDR3 is TGTGCCAGCAGTGCGAGGACAGGGTCCTACAATGAGCAGTTCTTC. Amino acid sequence: CASSARTGSYNEQFF.

The CDR3 loop is CASSCLLTSRGPLNEKLFF. The CDR3 DNA follows: TGTGCCAGCAGCTGCCTCCTAACCAGCAGGGGACCTCTTAATGAAAAACTGTTTTTT. This chain links TRBV12-1 with TRBJ1-4; the table's TRBD1 call for D was not verified on the DNA. TRBV12-1 constitutes a pseudogene. This CDR3 comprises 19 residues.

The CDR3 nucleotides read TGTGCCAGCAGCCCGACAGGGGGCAAATCCTACAATGAGCAGTTCTTC. Translating it yields CASSPTGGKSYNEQFF. The V call is TRBV7-3, the J call TRBJ2-1; the match to TRBD1 covers 10 bases. The V gene's germline CDR1 is SGHTA and CDR2 FQGTGA. This CDR3 has 16 amino acids. V lost 5 bases to trimming and J lost 1 base; unmatched junction nucleotides: 5.

The J gene is TRBJ1-6, the V gene TRBV4-3, with a possible D match to TRBD1 (6 bases). CDR3 size: 15 residues. V was trimmed by 2 bases and J by 7 bases, leaving 12 bases between them. The germline CDR1 and CDR2 sequences are LGHNA and YSLEER. This CDR3 reads CASSQTADRNSPLHF. CDR3 nucleotides: TGCGCCAGCAGCCAAACCGCGGACAGAAATTCACCCCTCCACTTT.

The rearrangement links TRBV18 to TRBJ1-3; 10 bases line up with TRBD1. This CDR3 comprises 16 residues. V gave up 5 bases and J gave up 0 bases; unmatched junction bases: 4. Germline V gene data show CDR1 as KGHSH and CDR2 as LQKENI. The CDR3 spells CASSTGQGVSGNTIYF. The CDR3 DNA reads as TGTGCCAGCTCAACAGGACAGGGGGTCTCTGGAAACACCATATATTTT. Drawing the rest from reference TRBV18 and TRBJ1-3, the complete variable domain is NAGVMQNPRHLVRRRGQEARLRCSPMKGHSHVYWYRQLPEEGLKFMVYLQKENIIDESGMPKERFSAEFPKEGPSILRIQQVVRGDSAAYFCASSTGQGVSGNTIYFGEGSWLTVV.

The genes are TRBV5-6 and TRBJ2-1; D is unresolved. V lost 0 bases and J lost 9, with 4 bases in between. Germline V gene lookup returns CDR1 SGHDT and CDR2 YYEEEE. This CDR3 comprises 11 residues. CDR3 nucleotide sequence: TGTGCCAGCAGCTTGGCGCGTGAGCAGTTCTTC. It yields the protein CASSLAREQFF.

This chain joins TRBV6-5 and TRBJ1-1, with a possible D match to TRBD1 (5 bases). Germline CDR1 and CDR2: MNHEY and SVGAGI. Trimming took off 5 bases at V and 6 bases at J, with 16 bases between the two ends. The CDR3 sequence is 14 residues long. The CDR3, as DNA: TGTGCCAGCAGTCCACGGGCAGGGAGGTCTGAAGCTTTCTTT. Amino acids: CASSPRAGRSEAFF.

V gene TRBV4-1 combines with J gene TRBJ1-5; D remains ambiguous. V lost 1 base, J lost 4 bases, and 11 bases lay in between. CDR1 is MGHRA and CDR2 is YSYEKL in the germline V gene. This CDR3 is 15 amino acids long. The CDR3 region is CASSQAEVSNQPQHF. CDR3 nucleotides: TGCGCCAGCAGCCAAGCGGAGGTATCGAATCAGCCCCAGCATTTT.

The chain combines TRBV7-3 with TRBJ2-3; 8 bases match TRBD2. Losses at the gene ends were 5 bases for V and 8 bases for J; bases not matched to a gene: 3. Germline V gene sequence: CDR1 SGHTA, CDR2 FQGTGA. The CDR3 loop spans 12 amino acids. CDR3 sequence reads: CASSPRGGTQYF. CDR3 DNA sequence: TGTGCCAGCAGCCCACGGGGGGGTACGCAGTATTTT.

In this sample, this clone turned up many times. DNA of the CDR3: TGTGCCAGCAGCTTGTACCCAGGGGGCGACGAGCAGTACTTC. Amino acids: CASSLYPGGDEQYF. This rearrangement joins TRBV5-6 to TRBJ2-7, with 8 bases fitting TRBD1. Germline loops: CDR1 SGHDT, CDR2 YYEEEE. CDR3 length: 14 residues. The V segment lost 1 base and the J segment 5 bases; nucleotides outside the gene matches: 5. Combining the CDR3 with reference TRBV5-6 and TRBJ2-7 gives the whole variable domain DAGVTQSPTHLIKTRGQQVTLRCSPKSGHDTVSWYQQALGQGPQFIFQYYEEEERQRGNFPDRFSGHQFPNYSSELNVNALLLGDSALYLCASSLYPGGDEQYFGPGTRLTVT.

The chain recombines TRBV9 with TRBJ1-4; 7 nucleotides align to TRBD1. The CDR3 extends over 14 amino acids. Germline CDR1 is SGDLS and CDR2 is YYNGEE. Losses at the gene ends were 4 bases for V and 2 bases for J; bases not matched to a gene: 2. Written as DNA, the CDR3 is TGTGCCAGCAGCCTGGGACAGACTAATGAAAAACTGTTTTTT. As protein: CASSLGQTNEKLFF.

This clone was seen just once. V usage is TRBV6-5 and J usage is TRBJ2-7, with TRBD2 matching over 7 bases. From germline, CDR1 is MNHEY and CDR2 SVGAGI. The ends lost 2 bases at V and 2 bases at J; junction bases unmatched: 6. The CDR3 is 15 residues long. In DNA, the CDR3 is TGTGCCAGCAGTTACCCAGCGGGGAATACCTACGAGCAGTACTTC. Its translation is CASSYPAGNTYEQYF.

This clone was seen only a few times. V is TRBV7-9 and J is TRBJ1-5; weak D call: TRBD1 (6 bases). There are 15 residues in the CDR3. Trimming took off 5 bases at V and 2 bases at J, with 13 bases between the two ends. Germline V gene sequence: CDR1 SEHNR, CDR2 FQNEAQ (reference sequence). The CDR3 region is CASSGGQYGNQPQHF. CDR3 DNA: TGTGCCAGCAGCGGCGGACAGTACGGCAATCAGCCCCAGCATTTT. Full variable domain (rest looked up from reference TRBV7-9 and TRBJ1-5): DTGVSQNPRHKITKRGQNVTFRCDPISEHNRLYWYRQTLGQGPEFLTYFQNEAQLEKSRLLSDRFSAERPKGSFSTLEIQRTEQGDSAMYLCASSGGQYGNQPQHFGDGTRLSIL.

This clone was seen more than once but under ten times. This chain's CDR3 is CASSLGDRRYEQYF. In DNA form, the CDR3 reads TGTGCCAGCAGCTTAGGGGACAGGAGGTACGAGCAGTACTTC. The V gene is TRBV11-2, the J gene TRBJ2-7; 8 bases fit TRBD1. CDR3 length equals 14 residues. The germline V gene has CDR1 SGHAT and CDR2 FQNNGV. Trimming at V came to 1 base and at J to 4 bases, leaving 3 bases not matched to a gene.

This chain uses TRBV11-2 with TRBJ2-3, with 7 nucleotides matching TRBD2. Losses at the gene ends were 5 bases for V and 0 bases for J; bases not matched to a gene: 2. The CDR3 covers 14 residues. Germline V gives CDR1 SGHAT, CDR2 FQNNGV. Written as DNA, the CDR3 is TGTGCCAGCAGCCCGGGGGGAAGCACAGATACGCAGTATTTT. Its protein product is CASSPGGSTDTQYF.

The gene calls are TRBV6-5 and TRBJ1-2; the match to TRBD1 covers 7 bases. This CDR3 is built from 14 residues. V shed 8 bases and J 5 bases; nucleotides not matched to a gene: 11. Germline V gene lookup returns CDR1 MNHEY and CDR2 SVGAGI. The CDR3 region is CASQRTGGWYGYTF. CDR3 sequence (DNA): TGTGCCAGCCAAAGGACAGGCGGCTGGTATGGCTACACCTTC.

The chain recombines TRBV5-4 with TRBJ2-5; TRBD1 aligns across 10 bases. Germline-derived CDR1 and CDR2 are SGHNT and YYREEE (reference sequence). V trimming: 3 bases; J trimming: 5 bases; junction bases outside the gene matches: 7. This CDR3 has 15 residues. The CDR3 sequence: CASSSATGGAETQYF. The CDR3 DNA sequence: TGTGCCAGCAGCTCTGCGACAGGGGGCGCCGAGACCCAGTACTTC.

The rearrangement joins TRBV3-1 (or the pseudogene TRBV3-2) to TRBJ1-2; a possible D gene is TRBD1 (6 bases). CDR1 LGHDT and CDR2 YNNKEL come from the germline V gene (reference sequence). The germline V and J ends were trimmed by 4 bases and 5 bases, with 8 bases remaining between them. This CDR3 is 12 amino acids long. CDR3 in amino acids: CASSPDRYGYTF. CDR3 in DNA: TGTGCCAGCAGCCCGGACAGATATGGCTACACCTTC.

The V and J genes are TRBV27 and TRBJ2-3; 10 bases are a match to TRBD2. Germline V CDR1 and CDR2: MNHEY, SMNVEV (reference sequence). With 6 bases clipped from V and 6 bases from J, the junction kept 9 bases outside the gene matches. The CDR3 runs 15 residues. The DNA of the CDR3 is TGTGCCAGCAGAGTTGTGGGACTAGCGTCGGATACGCAGTATTTT. Translating gives CASRVVGLASDTQYF.

The chain joins TRBV27 to TRBJ2-7, with 12 bases identical to TRBD1. The CDR3 consists of 14 residues. Germline-derived CDR1 and CDR2 are MNHEY and SMNVEV (reference sequence). With V trimmed by 6 bases and J by 6 bases, 6 bases remained unmatched. The CDR3 region is CASRDWDRGPEQYF. The CDR3 coding sequence is TGTGCCAGCAGGGACTGGGACAGGGGGCCCGAGCAGTACTTC.

This clone was seen more than once but under ten times. V is TRBV4-2 and J is TRBJ2-7; 7 bases are a match to TRBD2. The CDR3 runs 15 residues. Germline-derived CDR1 and CDR2 are LGHNA and YNFKEQ. V dropped 0 bases and J dropped 3; count of bases not matched to a gene: 5. In DNA form, the CDR3 reads TGTGCCAGCAGCCAAGATCTCGGGGGGATCTACGAGCAGTACTTC. Translation gives CASSQDLGGIYEQYF.

The chain links TRBV29-1 to TRBJ2-7; 11 bases are a match to TRBD1. Germline V CDR1 and CDR2: SQVTM, ANQGSEA. The CDR3 sequence is 14 residues long. The V gene end was trimmed by 4 bases and the J gene end by 9 bases; junction bases not matched to a gene: 11. CDR3 sequence reads: CSVARTGGYSGQYF. CDR3 bases: TGCAGCGTTGCAAGGACAGGGGGCTACTCCGGGCAGTACTTC.

As DNA, the CDR3 is TGTGCCAGCAGCCCGGACCACAGAGGGTTCAGGAGTGAGCAGTACTTC. This translates into CASSPDHRGFRSEQYF. This chain joins TRBV5-5 and TRBJ2-7; possibly TRBD2 for D (5 bases). Looked up from germline, CDR1 is SGHKS and CDR2 is YYEKEE (reference sequence). The CDR3 loop spans 16 amino acids. Trimming removed 4 bases from V and 7 bases from J, with 24 bases in between.

Ten or more counts support this clone. The chain combines TRBV4-1 with TRBJ1-2; 7 bases are shared with TRBD1. Germline values: CDR1 MGHRA, CDR2 YSYEKL. V lost 1 base, J lost 5 bases, and 10 bases stayed unmatched. CDR3 size: 16 residues. The CDR3 coding sequence is TGCGCCAGCAGCCAAGGAATTGGACAGGCCGGTTATGGCTACACCTTC. As protein: CASSQGIGQAGYGYTF.

This sequence joins TRBV30 and TRBJ1-2; TRBD1 matches at 9 bases. The trim removed 2 bases at V and 3 bases at J, leaving 10 bases unmatched. Germline V CDR1 and CDR2: GTSNPN, SVGIG (reference sequence). The CDR3 has 16 amino acids. CDR3 sequence: CAWSIAGTGSHYGYTF. The CDR3, as DNA: TGTGCCTGGAGTATTGCGGGGACAGGGAGTCACTATGGCTACACCTTC.

The rearrangement joins TRBV6-5 to TRBJ1-2; D not certain. The ends were cut back, 2 bases at V and 6 bases at J, with 10 bases in the middle. This CDR3 contains 13 residues. CDR1 is MNHEY and CDR2 is SVGAGI in the germline V gene. As DNA, the CDR3 is TGTGCCAGCAGTTACGGGCAGGCCAATGGCTACACCTTC. Translating gives CASSYGQANGYTF.